The clone carrying this T cell receptor (beta chain) was recorded only once. Other DNA sequences in this sample translate to the same CDR3. This sample was taken from a study of shared T cell receptors in the human thymus. This CDR3 has 12 residues. Trimming cost V 6 bases and J 5 bases, with 8 bases left between them. CDR1 is WNHNN and CDR2 is SYGVQD in the germline V gene (reference sequence). Clones were read by immunoSEQ multiplex PCR, and TCRdb kept only the in-frame ones, dropping some. The table has some 700,000 clones, 88% seen once. This sample was also put to use in a study of human thymus T cells. That work contributes: It was healthy Finnish infants having corrective surgery for congenital heart defects who were the donors. Thymus tissue for the work was resected from patients undergoing corrective heart surgery. Thymic and blood repertoires seemed to show skewed V and J gene use. Thymic repertoires overlap heavily among unrelated individuals, related research has reported.

This TCR was sampled from a boy in the first two years of life with a congenital heart defect. The genes are TRBV10-1 and TRBJ2-1; perhaps TRBD2 as D (6 bases). Source material: thymocytes. The CDR3 loop is CASSGGDNEQFF. In DNA form, the CDR3 reads TGCGCCAGCAGCGGGGGAGACAATGAGCAGTTCTTC.